What follows are 25 T cell receptor beta chains derived from one specimen sequenced in a study of cytomegalovirus exposure and HLA in healthy donors. 60 Vbeta and 13 Jbeta primers were used in PCR. Profiling relied on immunoSEQ multiplex PCR, and the TCRdb table lists in-frame clones only, not all of them. This table holds approximately 220,000 clones, 60% to 80% found once. The sequencing sample was made of PBMCs. The receptors were gathered from a woman aged 25-40 years in good health and CMV-seronegative.

The rearrangement uses TRBV7-3 and TRBJ2-3, with TRBD2 matching 9 bases. V was pared by 5 bases and J by 11 bases, with 17 bases of the junction left unmatched. CDR3 length: 16 residues. CDR1 is SGHTA, CDR2 FQGTGA, per germline. The CDR3 DNA is TGTGCCAGCAGCCCAGAAGGGGGGCGGGAGGGCCGAAGGCAGTATTTT. This sequence encodes CASSPEGGREGRRQYF.

This sequence joins TRBV30 and TRBJ1-5, with 9 bases that match TRBD1. The junction had 9 bases not matched to a gene; V was cut back by 0 bases and J by 9 bases. The germline V gene encodes CDR1 GTSNPN and CDR2 SVGIG (reference sequence). CDR3 size: 15 residues. The CDR3 region has the DNA TGTGCCTGGAGTGTCGCAAACCGGGGACAGGGGCCCCAGCATTTT. Amino acid sequence: CAWSVANRGQGPQHF.

At least ten counts were recorded for this clone. The genes are TRBV4-1 and TRBJ2-7; 7 positions agree with TRBD1. The CDR3 is 16 amino acids. Germline V gene data show CDR1 as MGHRA and CDR2 as YSYEKL. V lost 2 bases and J lost 0; bases outside the gene matches: 7. The CDR3: CASSQLDRVSSYEQYF. The DNA of the CDR3 is TGCGCCAGCAGCCAACTCGACAGGGTTAGCTCCTACGAGCAGTACTTC.

This clone was counted once. The V gene is TRBV10-1, the J gene TRBJ2-3, with a weak D call TRBD2 (5 bases). CDR1 and CDR2 from the germline V gene are WNHNN and SYGVQD (reference sequence). The CDR3 loop spans 16 amino acids. Trimming stripped 0 bases from V and 0 bases from J, with 10 bases between. In nucleotides, the CDR3 is TGCGCCAGCAGTGAGTCCCGTGCGGGTAGCACAGATACGCAGTATTTT. Amino acid sequence: CASSESRAGSTDTQYF.

This chain connects TRBV4-2 to TRBJ1-5; D ambiguous. Trimming shortened V by 0 bases and J by 2 bases, and 11 bases separated the two germline ends. The germline gives CDR1 LGHNA, CDR2 YNFKEQ. This CDR3 is built from 16 residues. CDR3 sequence (DNA): TGTGCCAGCAGCCAAGAGGGCTCGGAACGCAATCAGCCCCAGCATTTT. Translation gives CASSQEGSERNQPQHF.

As DNA, the CDR3 is TGTGCCAGCAGCTTGGCCTATACTCAAGAGCAGTACTTC. Translated, it gives CASSLAYTQEQYF. The chain combines TRBV5-4 with TRBJ2-5; D is undetermined. V dropped 0 bases and J dropped 11 bases, with 14 bases sitting between them. This CDR3 has 13 amino acids. The germline V gene has CDR1 SGHNT and CDR2 YYREEE (reference sequence).

The genes are TRBV6-1 and TRBJ1-1; D is perhaps TRBD1 (5 bases). CDR1 MNHNS and CDR2 SASEGT come from the germline V gene. Trimming removed 3 bases from V and 0 bases from J, with 17 bases in between. The CDR3 extends over 17 amino acids. The CDR3 coding sequence is TGTGCCAGCAGTGAGCCCCGGGGGGATTACATGAACACTGAAGCTTTCTTT. This translates into CASSEPRGDYMNTEAFF.

A few counts support this clone. The genes are TRBV30 and TRBJ1-5, with D possibly being TRBD1 (5 bases). Trimming stripped 0 bases from V and 4 bases from J, with 10 bases between. The germline gives CDR1 GTSNPN, CDR2 SVGIG (reference sequence). This CDR3 is 14 amino acids long. The CDR3: CAWSVARGNQPQHF. The DNA of the CDR3 is TGTGCCTGGAGTGTAGCACGGGGGAATCAGCCCCAGCATTTT.

This chain uses TRBV10-3 with TRBJ1-6; D is undetermined. V was pared by 10 bases and J by 7 bases, with 11 bases between. The germline CDR1 and CDR2 sequences are ENHRY and SYGVKD. The CDR3 totals 12 residues. The CDR3 loop reads CATGVGNSPLHF. The CDR3 DNA sequence: TGTGCCACCGGGGTAGGGAATTCACCCCTCCACTTT.

Worth noting for this clone: The germline gene is not matched at one end of the junction; a read error may be the cause. The V gene is TRBV6-5, the J gene TRBJ1-1; the D gene is possibly TRBD1 (6 bases). The CDR3 contains 13 residues. Germline CDR1 is MNHEY and CDR2 is SVGAGI. CDR3 coding DNA: TGTCCCAGCAGCGGGAGGGGGGGGACTGAAGCTTTCTTT. This encodes CPSSGRGGTEAFF.

The rearrangement joins TRBV4-1 to TRBJ2-1, with D tentatively TRBD2 (5 bases). CDR1 is MGHRA, CDR2 YSYEKL, per germline. The CDR3 spans 14 residues. The V end lost 1 base, the J end lost 3 bases, and 7 bases lay between the germline ends. The CDR3 DNA reads TGCGCCAGCAGCCAAGGAGACTACTACAATGAGCAGTTCTTC. Protein sequence: CASSQGDYYNEQFF.

This clone was counted a few times. The chain recombines TRBV5-6 with TRBJ1-1, with D unresolved. Germline-derived CDR1 and CDR2 are SGHDT and YYEEEE. The length of the CDR3 is 14 residues. V lost 0 bases and J 5 bases, leaving 11 bases between the germline ends. The CDR3 loop reads CASSLDWARTEAFF. The DNA of the CDR3 is TGTGCCAGCAGCTTGGATTGGGCAAGAACTGAAGCTTTCTTT.

This clone was seen more than once but under ten times. The J gene is TRBJ2-5, the V gene TRBV7-2; 8 positions match TRBD1. CDR1 and CDR2 from the germline V gene are SGHTA and FQGNSA. Trimming cost V 3 bases and J 2 bases; bases outside gene matches: 2. There are 14 residues in the CDR3. The CDR3 sequence is CASSFNRGQETQYF. CDR3 sequence (DNA): TGTGCCAGCAGCTTTAACAGGGGGCAAGAGACCCAGTACTTC.

The rearrangement links TRBV4-1 to TRBJ1-2; TRBD1 might be the D (6 bases). This CDR3 spans 15 amino acids. The V gene lost 0 bases and the J gene lost 7 bases, with 15 bases spanning the gap. CDR1 is MGHRA, CDR2 YSYEKL, per germline. This chain's CDR3 is CASSQEPTGLGGYTF. In DNA, the CDR3 is TGCGCCAGCAGCCAAGAACCCACAGGGTTGGGTGGCTACACCTTC.

The chain couples TRBV7-2 to TRBJ1-4, with TRBD1 as a possible D gene (5 bases). Trimming shortened V by 1 base and J by 4 bases, and 10 bases separated the two germline ends. Per germline, CDR1 SGHTA and CDR2 FQGNSA. The CDR3 contains 15 residues. For the CDR3, the DNA is TGTGCCAGCAGCTTAGTTCGGGACTTTAATGAAAAACTGTTTTTT. This translates into CASSLVRDFNEKLFF.

The chain joins TRBV5-1 to TRBJ2-1; TRBD2 is a possible D gene (6 bases). There are 22 residues in the CDR3. V dropped 0 bases and J dropped 0 bases, with 28 bases sitting between them. In germline, CDR1 is SGHRS, CDR2 YFSETQ. The CDR3 protein is CASSLGGGGLYSPHSSYNEQFF. The DNA for the CDR3 is TGCGCCAGCAGCTTGGGGGGTGGGGGACTTTACTCCCCCCACAGCTCCTACAATGAGCAGTTCTTC.

The gene calls are TRBV30 and TRBJ1-5, with TRBD1 matching over 7 bases. The CDR3 loop spans 14 amino acids. From germline, CDR1 is GTSNPN and CDR2 SVGIG (reference sequence). The J segment lost 0 bases and the V segment lost 3 bases, leaving 2 bases of the junction unmatched. DNA for the CDR3: TGTGCCTGGAGGGGACAGTATAGCAATCAGCCCCAGCATTTT. This gives the protein CAWRGQYSNQPQHF. Combining the CDR3 with reference TRBV30 and TRBJ1-5 gives the whole variable domain SQTIHQWPATLVQPVGSPLSLECTVEGTSNPNLYWYRQAAGRGLQLLFYSVGIGQISSEVPQNLSASRPQDRQFILSSKKLLLSDSGFYLCAWRGQYSNQPQHFGDGTRLSIL.

To note about this clone: Within the sample, other DNA sequences also encode this same CDR3. The chain employs TRBV27 and TRBJ2-3, with TRBD2 matching over 11 bases. The CDR3 has 16 residues. CDR1 is MNHEY, CDR2 SMNVEV, per germline (reference sequence). V lost 4 bases, J lost 3 bases, and 6 bases stayed unmatched. For the CDR3, the DNA is TGTGCCAGCAGTTCACTAGCGGGGGCCCGGACAGATACGCAGTATTTT. Protein product: CASSSLAGARTDTQYF.

The chain joins TRBV6-5 to TRBJ2-1; 9 nucleotides match TRBD1. Germline V lookup: CDR1 MNHEY, CDR2 SVGAGI. Trimming removed 6 bases from V and 4 bases from J; junction bases left unmatched: 7. The CDR3 runs to 15 residues. The CDR3 is CASSPDRGAYNEQFF. CDR3 bases: TGTGCCAGCAGCCCCGACAGGGGGGCTTACAATGAGCAGTTCTTC.

This clone was detected a few times. The gene calls are TRBV29-1 and TRBJ1-1, with 9 bases lining up with TRBD1. Germline-derived CDR1 and CDR2 are SQVTM and ANQGSEA. V shed 2 bases and J 9 bases; nucleotides not matched to a gene: 7. The CDR3 contains 13 residues. CDR3 sequence: CSVETGGSIQAFF. The CDR3 DNA sequence: TGCAGCGTTGAAACAGGGGGCTCCATTCAAGCTTTCTTT.

The CDR3 sequence is CASRSGGNYGYTF. The CDR3 DNA follows: TGTGCCAGTCGGTCGGGGGGGAACTATGGCTACACCTTC. The chain joins TRBV27 to TRBJ1-2, with D possibly matching TRBD1 (5 bases). The CDR3 length is 13 residues. Trimming took off 9 bases at V and 2 bases at J, with 13 bases between the two ends. Germline assignment: CDR1 MNHEY and CDR2 SMNVEV (reference sequence).

The chain links TRBV2 to TRBJ1-1; the D gene is possibly TRBD1 (5 bases). The CDR3 extends over 15 amino acids. V was clipped by 5 bases and J by 4 bases, with 17 bases between them. Germline V gene data show CDR1 as SNHLY and CDR2 as FYNNEI. The CDR3 DNA sequence: TGTGCCAGCAGTCCTCAGGGTCTTCGGAGCACTGAAGCTTTCTTT. As protein: CASSPQGLRSTEAFF.

The rearrangement uses TRBV30 and TRBJ1-2; 7 nucleotides line up with TRBD1. The CDR3 consists of 13 residues. CDR1 is GTSNPN, CDR2 SVGIG, per germline (reference sequence). Unmatched junction bases numbered 8, after V lost 4 bases and J lost 6 bases. CDR3 sequence reads: CAWTLDRSHGYTF. CDR3 nucleotides: TGTGCCTGGACCCTGGACAGGAGTCATGGCTACACCTTC. Full variable domain (remainder filled in from reference TRBV30 and TRBJ1-2): SQTIHQWPATLVQPVGSPLSLECTVEGTSNPNLYWYRQAAGRGLQLLFYSVGIGQISSEVPQNLSASRPQDRQFILSSKKLLLSDSGFYLCAWTLDRSHGYTFGSGTRLTVV.

The table lists this clone with a count of one. The chain carries TRBV6-5 and TRBJ2-7; 8 bases are a match to TRBD1. The germline gives CDR1 MNHEY, CDR2 SVGAGI. CDR3 size: 15 residues. With 8 bases clipped from V and 3 bases from J, the junction kept 12 bases outside the gene matches. CDR3 coding DNA: TGTGCCAGCGGGAGCCTCGGGACAGGTTACTACGAGCAGTACTTC. This gives the protein CASGSLGTGYYEQYF.

J is TRBJ1-2 and V is TRBV30; 7 bases are shared with TRBD1. This CDR3 contains 15 residues. Trimming removed 0 bases from V and 5 bases from J; junction bases left unmatched: 9. Germline CDR1 is GTSNPN and CDR2 is SVGIG (reference sequence). The CDR3 bases are TGTGCCTGGAGTGTAACGGCAGGGGGAACTTATGGCTACACCTTC. Amino acid sequence: CAWSVTAGGTYGYTF.